This T cell receptor beta chain was captured in a study of T cell changes during pregnancy in multiple sclerosis (dated by TCRdb to about 2019). Looking at the study overall: The study looked at changes in the T cell repertoire across pregnancy in women with multiple sclerosis.

The method behind the library was the immunoSEQ multiplex PCR assay. The immuneACCESS repertoire file appears here via TCRdb, limited to in-frame rearrangements. These files lack a portion of the clones; in checked studies, under half of the deficit traces to unresolved V genes, and the cause of the others is not known. The sample profile shows 35,000 to 40,000 clones; about 91% of them were found once. 0.75% to 0.85% of the sample is in the top ten clones. V trim: 0 bases; J trim: 6 bases; unmatched bases: 5. CDR3 length: 15 amino acids, cysteine to phenylalanine. Only CDR3 DNA remains: 45 bases, in frame from the first base. CDR1 SGDLS and CDR2 YYNGEE were looked up in the germline V gene. Note on this clone: The specificity of this receptor is unknown. The input lacks base qualities; no much larger clone sits a single base away.

The chain couples TRBV9 to TRBJ2-1; TRBD2 matches 8 bases in the middle. The sequences come from CD4+ T cells from peripheral blood mononuclear cells, collected in the third trimester of pregnancy. This TCR was recovered from a female donor with multiple sclerosis, enrolled in a pregnancy study. The nucleotides are TGTGCCAGCAGCGTAGGGCCTAGCGGGTCCAATGAGCAGTTCTTC. This sequence encodes CASSVGPSGSNEQFF.